This TCR beta chain was documented in a study of shared clonotypes between healthy human individuals. Turning to this clone: Other DNA sequences of this sample code for an identical CDR3.

For every subset, genomic DNA was evenly distributed across several immunoSEQ plates. The repertoire was sequenced with immunoSEQ multiplex PCR; TCRdb's copy has only in-frame clones and lacks some. The sample records 700,000 or so clones, 60% to 80% being singletons. The specimen sequenced was memory CD4+ T cells sorted from blood. The subset denotes: CD45RA-negative fraction. This TCR came from a woman aged 30 to 39 in good health.

In DNA form, the CDR3 reads TGCGCCAGCAGCTTAGCTAGCGGGAGTACGCAGTATTTT. This gives the protein CASSLASGSTQYF. This chain links TRBV5-1 with TRBJ2-3; 10 positions match TRBD2. The germline CDR1 and CDR2 sequences are SGHRS and YFSETQ. The CDR3 sequence is 13 residues long. V dropped 2 bases and J dropped 8; count of bases not matched to a gene: 2.